This TCR beta chain was documented in a study of CXCR3-negative and CXCR3-positive naive CD8 T cells (dated by TCRdb to the late 2010s). As for the study more broadly: In total, around 140 million TRB reads were obtained, corresponding to roughly 1.5 +/- 0.3 million reads per library. Diversity and physicochemical repertoire analyses were performed on about a dozen donors pooled from two independent experiments. TRBV-TRBJ cluster analysis included naive subsets from a handful of donors and memory cells from 3 donors.

Sequencing relied on a NextSeq 550. The Human TCR Profiling Kit (MiLaboratory) was used to make UMI-labeled 5' RACE TRB cDNA libraries. cDNA synthesis used the entire amount of extracted RNA, and PCR amplification then used the entire amount of cDNA produced. Libraries were prepared in parallel with an identical number of PCR cycles. The authors' pipeline ran thus. With a minimum of two reads required per UMI, MIGEC and MiXCR pulled out about 49,000 +/- 11,000 unique UMI-labeled TRB cDNA molecules from each library. Each library averaged 40,000 +/- 10,000 functional in-frame TRB CDR3 nucleotide clonotypes without stop codons. After each sample was downsampled to 5000 UMI-labeled TRB molecules, VDJtools was used to calculate diversity metrics such as normalized Shannon-Wiener and Chao1. Clonotype-size-weighted physicochemical properties of the central five CDR3 residues (interaction energy, strength, volume and Kidera factor 4) were computed in VDJtools. Following TCRdb reprocessing, every CDR3 protein sequence forms one entry, and DNA is not provided. Here the V and J calls rest on TCRdb's processing, not on the authors' analysis. The sample's own table lists approximately 6,100 distinct CDR3 sequences. The ten biggest clones cover approximately 1.8% of the sample.

Study-wide conclusions, independent of this receptor: Similar TRBV-TRBJ usage was shown by naive CXCR3-negative and CXCR3-positive cells from the same donor, whereas distinct patterns were shown by memory cells. Repertoire diversity was comparably high in both naive subsets but much lower in memory CD8+ T cells. CXCR3 expression partially decreased after cryopreservation, so most assays used freshly isolated PBMCs. Because surface CD5, which has been linked to self-reactivity in mice, was comparable between naive subsets, TCR interaction strength was also inferred from TRB CDR3 physicochemical properties. TRB CDR3s from CXCR3-positive naive cells showed higher hydrophobicity (lower Kidera factor 4), lower energy, and higher strength and volume indices than CXCR3-negative naive cells.

Based on the germline V gene, the CDR1 and CDR2 sequences are SGHRS and YFSETQ. Measured from the cysteine to the phenylalanine, the CDR3 is 13 residues long. DNA is not on record. Each CD8+ T cell subset was flow-sorted in triplicate, with 250,000 to 350,000 cells per subset placed directly into RLT lysis buffer. To exclude memory contaminants, naive CD8+ T cells were stringently defined as CD45RO-CCR7+CD27+CD95-. Peripheral blood mononuclear cells were isolated from buffy coats by standard density gradient centrifugation. Naive CXCR3-negative and CXCR3-positive CD8+ T cells were flow-sorted using a FACSAria III. An RNeasy Mini Kit was used to extract total RNA from the sorted cells. As regards this clonotype: The target of this receptor is not known.

This TCR derives from a human donor in good health. Some clones in this sample may be carry-over from other donors' samples. The source material was naive CXCR3- CD8+ T cells from blood. What the cell subset or site label conveys for this sample: CD45RO-CCR7+CD27+CD95- naive CD8+ T cells lacking CXCR3 (TNR3-). The chain was built from TRBV5-1 and TRBJ1-1; no DNA is available, so the TRBD1 call from TCRdb remains unchecked. The CDR3 protein: CASSSTENTEAFF.